This T cell receptor (beta chain) comes out of a study of blood T cell repertoires in COVID-19. Study-wide background: Acute and convalescent COVID-19 specimens originated in the United States, Italy and Spain.

Germline CDR1 reads MNHNS; CDR2 reads SASEGT. The CDR3 has 14 amino acids. V was trimmed by 3 bases and J by 5 bases, leaving 13 bases between them. In the authors' workflow: Amplification with reference gene primers provided the estimates of nucleated cell counts. Produced via immunoSEQ multiplex PCR; TCRdb's table is partial and in-frame only. V and J calls plus clone size are reproduced from that table; the DNA served to infer D and trimming. The data hold 200,000 to 300,000 clones, with about 93% observed a single time. The J gene is TRBJ1-2, the V gene TRBV6-1; a weak D match, TRBD1 (5 bases). The clonotype originates from a man aged 30 to 45 with COVID-19, enrolled during active disease. Sample: peripheral blood. CDR3 sequence (DNA): TGTGCCAGCAGTGAGGCCAGGGAGGGTTATGGCTACACCTTC. This translates into CASSEAREGYGYTF.